The 13 T cell receptor beta chains reported below all come from one sample, sequenced in a study of blood T cell repertoires in COVID-19. Sequencing was performed with immunoSEQ multiplex PCR; in TCRdb, only in-frame clones are kept and a portion is missing. This sample has some 190,000 clones; nearly 80% occur once, and the top ten carry 13% to 15%. Sequences were obtained from PBMCs or T cells enriched from blood (not recorded which). The source is a man in his 60s who had been exposed to COVID-19.

CDR3 loop: CATSDFWEAGGRETQYF. Written as DNA, the CDR3 is TGTGCCACCAGTGATTTCTGGGAGGCGGGAGGGCGAGAGACCCAGTACTTC. The chain carries TRBV24-1 and TRBJ2-5, with 9 bases aligning to TRBD2. CDR1 KGHDR and CDR2 SFDVKD come from the germline V gene. There are 17 residues in the CDR3. With 1 base clipped from V and 4 bases from J, the junction kept 9 bases outside the gene matches.

This clone came up once. This rearrangement joins TRBV6-1 to TRBJ2-2, with a possible D match to TRBD1 (6 bases). Germline V gene sequence: CDR1 MNHNS, CDR2 SASEGT. This CDR3 has 14 residues. V lost 2 bases and J lost 6, with 10 bases in between. CDR3 bases: TGTGCCAGCAGTGAATTAGGGGGAGCCGGGGAGCTGTTTTTT. Its protein is CASSELGGAGELFF.

This clone occurred a few times. The chain uses TRBV27 and TRBJ1-5; D uncertain. The CDR3 is 16 amino acids. Trimming removed 3 bases at V and 1 base at J, with 13 bases between. Per the germline V gene, CDR1 is MNHEY and CDR2 is SMNVEV (reference sequence). The CDR3 here is CASSFSGHGSNQPQHF. Written as DNA, the CDR3 is TGTGCCAGCAGTTTTTCTGGGCATGGGAGCAATCAGCCCCAGCATTTT.

The DNA for the CDR3 is TGTGCCAGCAAACCAGGGATGAACACTGAAGCTTTCTTT. This sequence encodes CASKPGMNTEAFF. The rearrangement uses TRBV28 and TRBJ1-1; D is possibly TRBD1 (5 bases). This CDR3 has 13 amino acids. V was clipped by 7 bases and J by 0 bases, with 9 bases between them. The germline CDR1 and CDR2 sequences are MDHEN and SYDVKM.

This clone was recorded only once. The chain is built from TRBV7-9 and TRBJ1-2; tentatively, D is TRBD1 (5 bases). This CDR3 is 15 amino acids long. With 1 base removed from V and 0 bases from J, the gap between germline ends came to 9 bases. The germline gives CDR1 SEHNR, CDR2 FQNEAQ (reference sequence). The CDR3 reads CASSLDDRPNYGYTF. The CDR3 DNA is TGTGCCAGCAGCTTAGATGACAGACCTAACTATGGCTACACCTTC.

This clone was counted between two and nine times. This rearrangement joins TRBV7-9 to TRBJ1-2, with a possible D match to TRBD1 (5 bases). V lost 4 bases and J lost 6, with 12 bases in between. The CDR3 spans 13 residues. The germline V gene encodes CDR1 SEHNR and CDR2 FQNEAQ (reference sequence). The CDR3 bases are TGTGCCAGCAGCTCCGGGACTTACCATGGCTACACCTTC. It codes for CASSSGTYHGYTF.

The J gene is TRBJ2-7, the V gene TRBV11-3; TRBD2 aligns across 12 bases. CDR1 and CDR2 (germline): SGHNT, YENEEA. Losses at the gene ends were 4 bases for V and 3 bases for J; bases not matched to a gene: 4. The CDR3 is 15 residues long. CDR3 protein: CASSWTSGIVYEQYF. CDR3 DNA sequence: TGTGCCAGCAGCTGGACTAGCGGGATAGTCTACGAGCAGTACTTC.

This clone was picked up a small number of times. The chain has TRBV29-1 and TRBJ1-1, with D possibly matching TRBD1 (6 bases). Germline V gene data show CDR1 as SQVTM and CDR2 as ANQGSEA. Trimming shortened V by 7 bases and J by 1 base, and 16 bases separated the two germline ends. This CDR3 is built from 14 residues. The CDR3 nucleotides are TGCAGCGGCCGCAGGGGCCAGGGGAACACTGAAGCTTTCTTT. Translated, it gives CSGRRGQGNTEAFF.

This chain's CDR3 is CASKMAGSSYEQYF. For the CDR3, the DNA is TGTGCCAGCAAAATGGCAGGGTCTTCCTACGAGCAGTACTTC. The chain is built from TRBV25-1 and TRBJ2-7; tentatively, D is TRBD1 (5 bases). V was clipped by 7 bases and J by 1 base, with 14 bases between them. CDR1 is MGHDK and CDR2 is SYGVNS in the germline V gene. The CDR3 length is 14 residues.

J is TRBJ2-7 and V is TRBV27, with D perhaps matching TRBD2 (6 bases). Germline loops: CDR1 MNHEY, CDR2 SMNVEV (reference sequence). CDR3 length equals 15 residues. Trimming shortened V by 5 bases and J by 0 bases, and 14 bases separated the two germline ends. CDR3 loop: CASSATSIPSYEQYF. The CDR3, as DNA: TGTGCCAGCAGTGCCACTAGCATACCCTCCTACGAGCAGTACTTC.

V and J are TRBV5-6 and TRBJ1-5, with D possibly being TRBD1 (5 bases). Trimming took off 6 bases at V and 2 bases at J, with 21 bases between the two ends. The CDR3 covers 17 residues. Germline values: CDR1 SGHDT, CDR2 YYEEEE. CDR3 sequence: CASTMRLGAIGNQPQHF. CDR3 nucleotide sequence: TGTGCCAGCACCATGAGACTTGGGGCTATCGGCAATCAGCCCCAGCATTTT.

The chain employs TRBV15 and TRBJ2-4, with 8 bases that match TRBD1. J gave up 7 bases and V 0 bases, and 8 bases lay outside the gene matches. CDR1 is LNHNV, CDR2 YYDKDF, per germline (reference sequence). The CDR3 loop spans 16 amino acids. The CDR3 DNA reads as TGTGCCACCAGCAGAGAAGTAGGGACAGGCCGGAACATTCAGTACTTC. Amino acids: CATSREVGTGRNIQYF.

V gene TRBV19 combines with J gene TRBJ2-2; no firm D call. The CDR3 covers 14 residues. V was pared by 5 bases and J by 7 bases, with 14 bases between. CDR1 and CDR2 (germline): LNHDA, SQIVND (reference sequence). The CDR3 bases are TGTGCCAGTAGTCCCCCCCGGTCTGGCGGGGAGCTGTTTTTT. This codes for CASSPPRSGGELFF.